Detailed here is one TCR beta chain. Its antigen is unidentified. The sample belongs to a study of vaccination effects on CD4 cells after COVID-19. Method: immunoSEQ multiplex PCR; TCRdb's copy keeps in-frame clones and lacks some. The sample yields 20,000 to 25,000 clones, around 77% seen once. The ViraFEST assay expanded antigen-specific CD4+ T cells with viral peptide pools before sequencing. Culture lasted roughly 9 days before CD4+ T cell isolation. The participants, recipients of two vaccine doses, got either BNT162b2 or mRNA-1273. Vaccine recipients had no previous SARS-CoV-2 infection; their nucleocapsid antibodies were negative. CDR3 size: 13 residues. V was cut by 5 bases and J by 3 bases, with 11 bases left in between. Germline assignment: CDR1 MNHEY and CDR2 SVGAGI. Findings of the study overall: Marked contraction was observed in infection-induced and vaccine-induced clones late after vaccination. The study got few convalescent patients and did not collect any early post-infection timepoints.

Material: CD4+ T cells from PBMCs cultured with HCoV-229E spike peptides, obtained after COVID-19 vaccination. The rearrangement links TRBV6-5 to TRBJ2-7; maybe TRBD1 (6 bases). This receptor was identified in a human donor who received a COVID-19 vaccine. The chain's CDR3 is CASSRGNNYEQYF. CDR3 coding DNA: TGTGCCAGCAGTAGGGGGAATAACTACGAGCAGTACTTC.